The clone carrying this T cell receptor beta chain has a single count. V gave up 5 bases and J gave up 2 bases; unmatched junction bases: 6. This CDR3 has 15 amino acids. Germline CDR1 LNHDA, CDR2 SQIVND (reference sequence). Clones were sequenced by immunoSEQ multiplex PCR, and TCRdb holds only the in-frame ones, with some missing. Of more than 200,000 clones listed, 75% to 85% were seen once; the top ten hold 6.5% to 9%. These data come from a study of blood T cell repertoires in COVID-19. The clonotype originates from a woman aged 40-49 years with acute COVID-19. The chain joins TRBV19 to TRBJ2-7, with 10 bases identical to TRBD2. The sample was PBMCs or T cells enriched from blood (not recorded which). The CDR3 region has the DNA TGTGCCAGTAGTGCTCTAGCGGGGGCCACCTACGAGCAGTACTTC. It specifies CASSALAGATYEQYF.